The 17 T cell receptor beta chains presented below share a single source sample, sequenced in a study of T cell responses to AZD1222 COVID-19 vaccine. Profiling relied on immunoSEQ multiplex PCR, and the TCRdb table lists in-frame clones only, not all of them. Of roughly 120,000 clones in the sample, roughly 87% were seen once. Sequenced material: peripheral blood, taken on day 0 of AZD1222 vaccination. The receptor source for this set is an adult in good health.

The chain has TRBV13 and TRBJ1-4, with 9 bases matching TRBD1. CDR1 is PRHDT, CDR2 FYEKMQ, per germline (reference sequence). The length of the CDR3 is 16 residues. V was pared by 7 bases and J by 7 bases, with 13 bases of the junction left unmatched. This CDR3 reads CASKLSETGGGEKLFF. The CDR3 bases are TGTGCCAGCAAGTTGTCCGAGACAGGGGGAGGTGAAAAACTGTTTTTT.

J is TRBJ2-2 and V is TRBV28; maybe TRBD2 (7 bases). CDR1 is MDHEN and CDR2 is SYDVKM in the germline V gene. CDR3 length: 15 amino acids. The ends were cut back, 5 bases at V and 5 bases at J, with 15 bases in the middle. CDR3 bases: TGTGCCAGCAGTGGTCCGAGGGGGGGTACCGGGGAGCTGTTTTTT. This translates into CASSGPRGGTGELFF.

This chain connects TRBV28 to TRBJ2-1, with TRBD2 identical over 10 bases. Trimming took 2 bases from V and 10 from J; bases not matched to a gene: 17. This CDR3 has 18 residues. The germline V gene has CDR1 MDHEN and CDR2 SYDVKM. The CDR3 DNA follows: TGTGCCAGCAGTTTAGCGACTAGCGGGCTGCCGCTATCCCTGGAGCAGTTCTTC. Translated: CASSLATSGLPLSLEQFF.

This clone has a single count. CDR3 sequence: CASSQEGSEAYGYTF. As DNA, the CDR3 is TGTGCCAGCAGCCAAGAAGGGTCCGAGGCCTATGGCTACACCTTC. The V and J genes are TRBV4-2 and TRBJ1-2; D not certain. Trimming removed 0 bases at V and 4 bases at J, with 12 bases between. CDR3 size: 15 residues. Germline V gene sequence: CDR1 LGHNA, CDR2 YNFKEQ.

The chain couples TRBV28 to TRBJ1-1; 8 nucleotides agree with TRBD1. V trimming: 7 bases; J trimming: 4 bases; junction bases outside the gene matches: 17. Germline CDR1 MDHEN, CDR2 SYDVKM. This CDR3 comprises 17 residues. In DNA, the CDR3 is TGTGCCAGCACCAAGGCTCGGACAGGGAGGGTGAGCACTGAAGCTTTCTTT. This sequence encodes CASTKARTGRVSTEAFF.

V is TRBV24-1 and J is TRBJ2-2; no reliable D call. In germline, CDR1 is KGHDR, CDR2 SFDVKD. This CDR3 has 14 amino acids. Trimming removed 4 bases from V and 2 bases from J, with 7 bases in between. The CDR3 region has the DNA TGTGCCACCAGTGACCCCTCCAACACCGGGGAGCTGTTTTTT. Translating it yields CATSDPSNTGELFF.

V gene TRBV19 combines with J gene TRBJ1-5; perhaps TRBD1 as D (6 bases). Germline CDR1 and CDR2: LNHDA and SQIVND (reference sequence). This CDR3 region has 14 residues. With 7 bases removed from V and 4 bases from J, the gap between germline ends came to 14 bases. The CDR3 bases are TGTGCCAGTATCTCGGGGGCCCCGAATCAGCCCCAGCATTTT. Translation: CASISGAPNQPQHF.

The chain employs TRBV29-1 and TRBJ1-2; D is unresolved. V was pared by 6 bases and J by 6 bases, with 11 bases between. The CDR3 consists of 11 residues. Per the germline V gene, CDR1 is SQVTM and CDR2 is ANQGSEA. DNA of the CDR3: TGCAGCGTCCGATTCGCTAATGGCTACACCTTC. It encodes CSVRFANGYTF.

This chain connects TRBV4-2 to TRBJ2-5, with a possible D match to TRBD2 (7 bases). The CDR3 is made up of 16 amino acids. Germline loops: CDR1 LGHNA, CDR2 YNFKEQ. Trimming took off 3 bases at V and 8 bases at J, with 22 bases between the two ends. CDR3 nucleotides: TGTGCCAGCAGCCACGAAAGATGGGAGGGGGGGCAAACCCAGTACTTC. Translation gives CASSHERWEGGQTQYF.

This chain uses TRBV9 with TRBJ1-3; unclear D gene. The V gene lost 3 bases and the J gene lost 0 bases, with 7 bases spanning the gap. The CDR3 has 14 residues. Germline assignment: CDR1 SGDLS and CDR2 YYNGEE. In DNA, the CDR3 is TGTGCCAGCAGCGACGGCAGCTCTGGAAACACCATATATTTT. It codes for CASSDGSSGNTIYF.

CDR3 in amino acids: CASSQSGGMNTEAFF. CDR3 nucleotide sequence: TGTGCCAGCAGCCAATCGGGAGGGATGAACACTGAAGCTTTCTTT. The V gene is TRBV16, the J gene TRBJ1-1; no clear D. Trimming shortened V by 0 bases and J by 0 bases, and 8 bases separated the two germline ends. This CDR3 contains 15 residues. Per the germline V gene, CDR1 is KGHSY and CDR2 is FQNENV.

The chain uses TRBV3-1 (or the pseudogene TRBV3-2) and TRBJ2-2; 7 nucleotides match TRBD2. The germline CDR1 and CDR2 sequences are LGHDT and YNNKEL (reference sequence). Unmatched junction bases numbered 2, after V lost 0 bases and J lost 4 bases. The CDR3 contains 15 residues. CDR3: CASSQEPGGTGELFF. CDR3 nucleotides: TGTGCCAGCAGCCAAGAACCGGGGGGCACCGGGGAGCTGTTTTTT.

The chain combines TRBV6-5 with TRBJ2-7; D is possibly TRBD1 (5 bases). V lost 6 bases and J lost 4, with 10 bases in between. The CDR3 runs 12 residues. In germline, CDR1 is MNHEY, CDR2 SVGAGI. CDR3: CASRGQSYEQYF. The CDR3 DNA reads as TGTGCCAGCAGGGGGCAGTCTTACGAGCAGTACTTC.

The chain links TRBV28 to TRBJ2-7, with a tentative D call TRBD2 (5 bases). Trimming shortened V by 6 bases and J by 0 bases, and 21 bases separated the two germline ends. The CDR3 has 17 amino acids. Germline lookup yields CDR1 MDHEN and CDR2 SYDVKM. This CDR3 reads CASRSEVSTGFSYEQYF. The CDR3 DNA sequence: TGTGCCAGCAGATCTGAGGTTAGCACGGGGTTCTCCTACGAGCAGTACTTC.

The V gene is TRBV12-3 or TRBV12-4, the J gene TRBJ1-2; D is undetermined. Trimming took 3 bases from V and 6 from J, leaving 5 bases between them. This CDR3 comprises 11 residues. CDR3 nucleotides: TGTGCCAGCAGTTTCGGTGATGGCTACACCTTC. Translated, it gives CASSFGDGYTF.

This clone was counted a single time. The V and J genes are TRBV3-1 (or the pseudogene TRBV3-2) and TRBJ1-1, with 8 bases matching TRBD1. CDR3 length equals 13 residues. J gave up 12 bases and V 2 bases, and 8 bases lay outside the gene matches. Per the germline V gene, CDR1 is LGHDT and CDR2 is YNNKEL (reference sequence). This CDR3 is CASSQTGTGRPFF. Here the CDR3 DNA reads TGTGCCAGCAGCCAAACCGGGACAGGACGACCTTTCTTT.

This chain links TRBV2 with TRBJ2-7; D is ambiguous. This CDR3 is 12 amino acids long. CDR1 and CDR2 from the germline V gene are SNHLY and FYNNEI. V was clipped by 6 bases and J by 4 bases, with 10 bases between them. CDR3 in DNA: TGTGCCAGCAGCATTGGGGAATACGAGCAGTACTTC. It yields the protein CASSIGEYEQYF.